This T cell receptor beta chain was captured by sequencing in a study of vaccination and CD4 T cells after COVID-19. Study-wide context: The convalescent group had six males, four females, seven Caucasians, two Asians, one multiracial. Post-COVID draws came a median roughly 97 days after diagnosis (range 35 to 161). Stimulation of cells relied on overlapping spike peptides derived from SARS-CoV-2, HCoV-NL63, HCoV-OC43 and HCoV-229E.

Treatment: approximately nine-day PBMC culture with coronavirus spike peptide pools or control peptides (ViraFEST assay). Positive PCR tests were logged from March through December 2020, ahead of US Alpha, Beta and Delta variants. This clonotype occurred a few times. Antigen unknown. An Oncomine TCR Beta short-read assay was used to sequence the DNA from cultured CD4+ T cells. TCRdb redid the calling of the PCR reads with MiXCR, one entry per CDR3 protein. The sample yields around 9,600 distinct CDR3 sequences, around half seen once. CDR1 KGHDR and CDR2 SFDVKD come from the germline V gene. The CDR3 spans 14 residues. V shed 3 bases and J shed 1 base, with 7 bases lying between them.

The chain combines TRBV24-1 with TRBJ2-3; D is undetermined. Sequenced: CD4+ T cells from blood, cultured in vitro. The receptor was derived from a human donor who had recovered from COVID-19. CDR3 sequence: CATSDPGRTDTQYF. The CDR3 DNA follows: TGTGCCACCAGTGATCCCGGACGCACAGATACGCAGTATTTT.